The entry that follows covers one T cell receptor (beta chain) sequence. Its specificity is unknown. The sample originates from a study of PD-L1 blockade in urothelial cancer. Overall study context: Patients had been given 0 to 3 earlier chemotherapy regimens. Blood was analyzed 3 weeks (second dose) and 6 weeks after treatment start. T cells numbered a median of 141,255 in the blood samples. Study-wide results and caveats: In blood sampled pretreatment, TCR clonality below the median predicted better survival.

This CDR3 region has 15 residues. V lost 6 bases to trimming and J lost 2 bases, with 16 bases between them. Germline V gene lookup returns CDR1 SGHVS and CDR2 FNYEAQ. TCRdb's copy holds only in-frame clones and misses some; the assay was immunoSEQ multiplex PCR. The repertoire holds around 120,000 clones, with about 85% as singletons. The source material was PBMCs, sampled around atezolizumab (anti-PD-L1) treatment. The sequence was obtained from a man aged 45-65 years with urothelial cancer. This chain links TRBV7-6 with TRBJ1-1; a weak D match, TRBD1 (6 bases). CDR3 protein: CASRRRTAHNTEAFF. The CDR3 coding sequence is TGTGCCAGCAGACGGCGGACAGCGCACAACACTGAAGCTTTCTTT.